This is a list of T cell receptor beta chains from one sample in a study of blood T cells in healthy people across ages. TCRdb itself ran the 5' RACE reads through MiXCR, one entry per CDR3 protein. The sample yields over 500,000 distinct CDR3 sequences, about 27% seen once. This same sample was also taken into another study, of T cells of mothers and their children.

Source material: blood. The receptors stem from a boy aged 2 to 9 in good health. Each CDR3 is given with its conserved first and last residue. The D gene is left open where the match is weak. A row's size may be missing; if present it is once, few, many or a size class.

d_call: TRBD1
v_call: TRBV5-1
clone_size: NA
j_call: TRBJ2-5
cdr3_aa: CASSQGTEGETQYF
cdr3_nt: TGCGCCAGCAGCCAAGGGACAGAGGGAGAGACCCAGTACTTC

d_call: TRBD1
v_call: TRBV7-2
clone_size: NA
j_call: TRBJ2-4
cdr3_aa: CASGTGAKNIQYF
cdr3_nt: TGTGCCAGCGGGACAGGGGCCAAAAACATTCAGTACTTC

d_call: TRBD1
v_call: TRBV5-1
clone_size: few
j_call: TRBJ2-7
cdr3_aa: CASRAGTGGHEQYF
cdr3_nt: TGCGCCAGCAGAGCCGGGACAGGGGGCCACGAGCAGTACTTC

d_call: NA
v_call: TRBV5-1
clone_size: few
j_call: TRBJ2-3
cdr3_aa: CASSLGNSDTQYF
cdr3_nt: TGCGCCAGCAGCTTGGGGAACTCAGATACGCAGTATTTT

d_call: NA
v_call: TRBV12-5
clone_size: few
j_call: TRBJ2-5
cdr3_aa: CASGLILGLGTAQYF
cdr3_nt: TGTGCTAGTGGTTTGATACTTGGGTTGGGGACGGCCCAGTACTTC

d_call: TRBD2
v_call: TRBV12-3/TRBV12-4
clone_size: NA
j_call: TRBJ2-5
cdr3_aa: CASSLLLAGGHWETQYF
cdr3_nt: TGTGCCAGTAGTCTCCTCCTAGCGGGGGGGCATTGGGAGACCCAGTACTTC

d_call: TRBD1
v_call: TRBV29-1
clone_size: few
j_call: TRBJ1-2
cdr3_aa: CSVDRGPYTF
cdr3_nt: TGCAGCGTAGACAGGGGGCCTTACACCTTC

d_call: TRBD1
v_call: TRBV20-1
clone_size: few
j_call: TRBJ1-2
cdr3_aa: CSVSDRVYGYTF
cdr3_nt: TGCAGTGTTTCAGACAGGGTCTATGGCTACACCTTC

d_call: NA
v_call: TRBV6-6
clone_size: NA
j_call: TRBJ2-3
cdr3_aa: CASSRRADTQYF
cdr3_nt: TGTGCCAGCAGTCGCAGGGCAGATACGCAGTATTTT

d_call: TRBD2
v_call: TRBV7-2
clone_size: NA
j_call: TRBJ2-1
cdr3_aa: CASSSGLAIEGEQLF
cdr3_nt: TGTGCCAGCAGCTCGGGACTAGCAATAGAGGGTGAGCAGCTCTTC

d_call: NA
v_call: TRBV5-1
clone_size: NA
j_call: TRBJ2-3
cdr3_aa: CASSPEDVTDTQYF
cdr3_nt: TGCGCCAGCAGCCCTGAGGACGTCACAGATACGCAGTATTTT

d_call: TRBD2
v_call: TRBV7-2
clone_size: few
j_call: TRBJ2-1
cdr3_aa: CASSLVSGLAAYNEQFF
cdr3_nt: TGTGCCAGCAGCTTAGTAAGCGGACTAGCGGCGTACAATGAGCAGTTCTTC

d_call: NA
v_call: TRBV7-9
clone_size: few
j_call: TRBJ1-4
cdr3_aa: CASSYPLEAEGEKLFF
cdr3_nt: TGTGCCAGCAGCTACCCTTTGGAGGCCGAGGGTGAAAAACTGTTTTTT

d_call: TRBD2
v_call: TRBV5-1
clone_size: many
j_call: TRBJ2-7
cdr3_aa: CASSLEVAGGSEQYF
cdr3_nt: TGCGCCAGCAGCTTGGAAGTAGCGGGAGGCTCCGAGCAGTACTTC

d_call: NA
v_call: TRBV21-1
clone_size: many
j_call: TRBJ2-7
cdr3_aa: CASSKGGQGFYEQYF
cdr3_nt: TGTGCCAGCAGCAAAGGGGGACAGGGCTTCTACGAGCAGTACTTC

d_call: NA
v_call: TRBV5-1
clone_size: NA
j_call: TRBJ2-4
cdr3_aa: CASSLDVGYGAKNIQYF
cdr3_nt: TGCGCCAGCAGCTTGGATGTAGGCTACGGAGCCAAAAACATTCAGTACTTC

d_call: NA
v_call: TRBV20-1
clone_size: few
j_call: TRBJ1-5
cdr3_aa: CSASVGIRNKPQHF
cdr3_nt: TGCAGTGCTAGCGTGGGGATCAGGAACAAGCCCCAGCATTTT

d_call: TRBD1
v_call: TRBV5-1
clone_size: NA
j_call: TRBJ2-3
cdr3_aa: CASSLEGRGPDTQYF
cdr3_nt: TGCGCCAGCAGCTTGGAGGGCAGGGGGCCAGATACGCAGTATTTT

d_call: TRBD1
v_call: TRBV3-1
clone_size: NA
j_call: TRBJ2-7
cdr3_aa: CASSLRDRDFHEQYF
cdr3_nt: TGTGCCAGCAGCCTCCGGGACAGGGATTTCCACGAGCAGTACTTC

d_call: NA
v_call: TRBV7-9
clone_size: many
j_call: TRBJ1-4
cdr3_aa: CASSPPGATNEKLFF
cdr3_nt: TGTGCCAGCAGCCCTCCAGGGGCAACTAATGAAAAACTGTTTTTT